Reported below is one TCR beta chain. This clone was seen a handful of times. Its recognized antigen is unknown. No qualities accompany the bases; no much larger clone lies one base away. In the prospective study, participants were roughly 18 to 100 years old, resided in 24 geographic areas of the United States, and were enrolled through a virtual design. In the prospective study, participants were assigned to cohorts based on the clinical history participants reported in a screening survey and a study questionnaire. Recovered participants in ImmuneRACE Cohort 3 were defined by two consecutive negative NP/OP PCR tests, clearance by a healthcare professional, or resolution of symptoms. In the prospective study, whole blood, serum and a nasopharyngeal or oropharyngeal swab were collected from each participant by mobile phlebotomists. Over a roughly 2-month period, participants in the prospective study had the option of providing additional blood draws and questionnaires. Before DNA extraction, blood samples from the prospective study were shipped at room temperature or frozen.

The record originates from a study of blood T cell repertoires in COVID-19 (dated by TCRdb to the early 2020s). About the study as a whole: The collaborator samples originated in the United States, Italy and Spain and spanned the acute and convalescent phases of COVID-19. The dataset comprised deeply sampled blood TCRbeta repertoires from subjects exposed to, actively infected with, or recovered from COVID-19. The samples were drawn from two sources: the first 160 participants of the ongoing ImmuneRACE study, and over 950 subjects contributed by 6 global collaborators. HLA class I and class II types, where available, came from metadata supplied by the sample provider rather than from assay-based typing. The prospective study material was composed of cDNA or gDNA derived from T cells, B-cell-depleted T cells, or PBMCs. The repertoires were made available in a free public database intended to serve as a resource for research on the immune response to SARS-CoV-2. Nearly every sample came with metadata listing a de-identified subject ID, COVID-19 status, age in years and sex.

General findings and caveats noted by the study authors: The amount of clinical and demographic metadata varied by source and participant and was provided uncurated.

CDR1 is given as SGHRS and CDR2 as YFSETQ, both from the germline V gene. At the junction V is shortened by 0 bases and J by 3 bases, with 13 bases in between. The CDR3, cysteine through phenylalanine, is 15 amino acids long. Only CDR3 DNA remains: 45 bases, in frame from the first base. TCRbeta CDR3 regions were amplified from genomic DNA using the immunoSEQ Assay, a bias-controlled multiplex PCR. The published analysis was carried out like this. Nucleated cell counts per sample were estimated from amplification of reference gene primers within the assay. Sequence reads were collapsed and filtered to measure the absolute abundance of every unique TCRbeta CDR3 rearrangement. Productive Simpson clonality was computed per sample as the square root of Simpson's diversity index over productive rearrangements. TCRdb limited this immuneACCESS table to in-frame rearrangements with V and J called. A share of clones is missing; checked studies link under half to unresolved V genes, and the rest is unexplained. D and trimming come from the DNA, and the V and J calls and clone size come from that table. This sample gives 300,000 to 350,000 clones in total; over 80% of them show up just once. The leading ten clones occupy 8.9% of the sample.

The clonotype originates from a young woman who had recovered from COVID-19. The V and J segments used are TRBV5-1 and TRBJ2-7; TRBD2 is a possible D gene, resting on 6 matching bases. The sequenced sample was PBMCs or T cells enriched from blood (not recorded which). The DNA sequence is given as TGCGCCAGCAGCTTGGCCGGAGGGAATTTCTACGAGCAGTACTTC. Translated, it gives CASSLAGGNFYEQYF.